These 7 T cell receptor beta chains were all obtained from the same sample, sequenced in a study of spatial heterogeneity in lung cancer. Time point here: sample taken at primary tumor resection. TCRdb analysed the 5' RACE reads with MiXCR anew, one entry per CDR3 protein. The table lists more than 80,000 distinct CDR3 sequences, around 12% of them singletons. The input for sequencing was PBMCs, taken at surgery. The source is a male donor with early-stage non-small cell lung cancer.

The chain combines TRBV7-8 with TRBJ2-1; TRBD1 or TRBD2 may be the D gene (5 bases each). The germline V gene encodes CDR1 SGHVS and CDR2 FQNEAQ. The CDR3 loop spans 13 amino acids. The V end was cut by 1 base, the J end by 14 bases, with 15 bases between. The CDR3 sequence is CASSLGPGGMKFF. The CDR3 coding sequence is TGTGCCAGCAGCTTAGGTCCTGGGGGTATGAAGTTCTTC.

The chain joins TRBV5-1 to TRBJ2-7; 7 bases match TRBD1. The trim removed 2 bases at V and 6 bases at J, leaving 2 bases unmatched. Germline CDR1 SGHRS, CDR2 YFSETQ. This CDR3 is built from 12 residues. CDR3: CASSLTGAEQYF. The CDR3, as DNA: TGCGCCAGCAGCTTAACAGGGGCCGAGCAGTACTTC.

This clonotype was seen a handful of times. The CDR3: CASSPGTATNEQFF. CDR3 coding DNA: TGTGCCAGCTCACCCGGGACGGCAACCAATGAGCAGTTCTTC. The V and J genes are TRBV18 and TRBJ2-1; D tentatively reads TRBD1 or TRBD2 (5 bases each). The CDR3 consists of 14 residues. In germline, CDR1 is KGHSH, CDR2 LQKENI. V lost 3 bases to trimming and J lost 6 bases, with 12 bases between them.

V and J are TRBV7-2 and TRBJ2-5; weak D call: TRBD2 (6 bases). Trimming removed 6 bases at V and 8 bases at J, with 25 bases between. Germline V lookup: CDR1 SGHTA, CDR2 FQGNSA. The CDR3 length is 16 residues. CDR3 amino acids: CASRYPGRTSTETQYF. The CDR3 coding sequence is TGTGCCAGCAGGTACCCCGGGAGAACGTCGACAGAAACCCAGTACTTC.

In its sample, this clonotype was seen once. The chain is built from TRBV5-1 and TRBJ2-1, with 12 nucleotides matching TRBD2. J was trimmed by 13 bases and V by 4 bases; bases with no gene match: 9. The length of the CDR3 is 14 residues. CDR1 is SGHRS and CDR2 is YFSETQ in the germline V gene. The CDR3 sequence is CASSRRTSGNHQFF. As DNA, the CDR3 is TGCGCCAGCAGCCGGAGGACTAGCGGGAATCATCAGTTCTTC.

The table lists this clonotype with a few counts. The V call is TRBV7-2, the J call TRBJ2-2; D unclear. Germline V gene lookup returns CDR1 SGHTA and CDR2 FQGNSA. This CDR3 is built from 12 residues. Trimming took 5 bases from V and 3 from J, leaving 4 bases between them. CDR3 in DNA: TGTGCCAGCAGCCCAGACACCGGGGAGCTGTTTTTT. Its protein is CASSPDTGELFF.

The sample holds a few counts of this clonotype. CDR3: CSARHNPGLAAYNEQFF. CDR3 coding DNA: TGCAGTGCTAGACACAACCCGGGACTAGCGGCGTATAATGAGCAGTTCTTC. This chain uses TRBV20-1 with TRBJ2-1; 11 bases map to TRBD2. This CDR3 has 17 residues. Germline-derived CDR1 and CDR2 are DFQATT and SNEGSKA (reference sequence). The V segment lost 2 bases and the J segment 7 bases; nucleotides outside the gene matches: 13.